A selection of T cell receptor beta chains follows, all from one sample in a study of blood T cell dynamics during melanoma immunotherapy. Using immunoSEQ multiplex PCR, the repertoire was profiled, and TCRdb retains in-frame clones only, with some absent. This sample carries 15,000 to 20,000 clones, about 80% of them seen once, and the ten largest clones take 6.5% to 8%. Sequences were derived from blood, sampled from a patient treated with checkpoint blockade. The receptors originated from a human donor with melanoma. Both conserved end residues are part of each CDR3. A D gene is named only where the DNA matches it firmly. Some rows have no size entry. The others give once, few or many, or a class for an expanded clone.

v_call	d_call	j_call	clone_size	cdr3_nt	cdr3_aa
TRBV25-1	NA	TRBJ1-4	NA	TGTGCCAGCAGTGAATTCACGGGGGCCCAGGAAAAACTGTTTTTT	CASSEFTGAQEKLFF
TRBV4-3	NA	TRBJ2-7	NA	TGCGCCAGCAGCCAAGATGGCTACGAGCAGTACTTC	CASSQDGYEQYF
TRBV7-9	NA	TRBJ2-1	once	TGTGCCAGCAGCAACCCCGAACTAGTTGGTGAGCAGTTCTTC	CASSNPELVGEQFF
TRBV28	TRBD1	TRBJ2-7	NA	TGTGCCAGCAGGCGAAGGGGGCAGGGGGCTCCCAGCTCCTACGAGCAGTACTTC	CASRRRGQGAPSSYEQYF
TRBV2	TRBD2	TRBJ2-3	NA	TGTGCCAGCAGACCGGGACTAGCGGGACGTACAGATACGCAGTATTTT	CASRPGLAGRTDTQYF
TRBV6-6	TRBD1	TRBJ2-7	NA	TGTGCCAGCAGTTCCCCGGACAGGGGAAGTTACGAGCAGTACTTC	CASSSPDRGSYEQYF
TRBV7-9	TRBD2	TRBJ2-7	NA	TGTGCCAGCAGCCGGACTAGCGGGCTCCGTCTTTACGAGCAGTACTTC	CASSRTSGLRLYEQYF
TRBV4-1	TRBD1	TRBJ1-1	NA	TGCGCCAGCAGCCCCCTTGACAGGGGACGGAACACTGAAGCTTTCTTT	CASSPLDRGRNTEAFF
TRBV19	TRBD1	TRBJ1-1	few	TGTGCCAGCCTGGACAGGGGGCGTTCGGAAGCTTTCTTT	CASLDRGRSEAFF
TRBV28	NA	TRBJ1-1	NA	TGTGCCAGCAGTCCCCCTTCGATATGGGGGAGAGTGAACACTGAAGCTTTCTTT	CASSPPSIWGRVNTEAFF
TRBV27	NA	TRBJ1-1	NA	TGTGCCAGCTCTTCCGGGACAAGATTCGGACAAGCTTTCTTT	CASSSGTRFGQAFF
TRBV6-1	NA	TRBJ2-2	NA	TGTGCCAGCTCGGTGGGGCCGACCACCGGGGAGCTGTTTTTT	CASSVGPTTGELFF
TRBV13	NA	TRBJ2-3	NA	TGTGCCAGCAGCTTAGACGTGGGAAGAGGGGCAGATACGCAGTATTTT	CASSLDVGRGADTQYF
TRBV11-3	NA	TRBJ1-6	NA	TGTGCCAGCAGCTTAGTCGGGGACATCGCTTCACCCCTCCACTTT	CASSLVGDIASPLHF
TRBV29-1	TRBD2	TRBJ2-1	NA	TGCAGCGTTGAAGGCGGGGAGGGGATTTACAATGAGCAGTTCTTC	CSVEGGEGIYNEQFF
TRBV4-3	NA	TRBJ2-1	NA	TGCGCCAGCAGCCAAGATTATCTGTTAGCGCGGAATGAGCAGTTCTTC	CASSQDYLLARNEQFF
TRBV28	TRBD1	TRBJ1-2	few	TGTGCCAGCACTCGACAGGGGAACTATGGCTACACCTTC	CASTRQGNYGYTF
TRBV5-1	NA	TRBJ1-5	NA	TGCGCCAGCAGCTCCGGCCCGGATCAGCCCCAGCATTTT	CASSSGPDQPQHF
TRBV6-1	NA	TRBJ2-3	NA	TGTGCCGTCAGCCGGGAGACCTCTCGCACAGATACGCAGTATTTT	CAVSRETSRTDTQYF
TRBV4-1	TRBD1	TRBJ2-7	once	TGCGCCAGCAGCCAAGTCCTTCAGGGGGTTTACGAGCAGTACTTC	CASSQVLQGVYEQYF
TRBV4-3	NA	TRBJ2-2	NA	TGCGCCAGCAGCCAAGAGGGGGGGCGCGGGACCGGGGAGCTGTTTTTT	CASSQEGGRGTGELFF
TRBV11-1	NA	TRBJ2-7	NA	TGTGCCAGCAAGTCTACAGGATCGCACTCCTACGAGCAGTACTTC	CASKSTGSHSYEQYF
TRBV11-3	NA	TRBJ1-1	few	TGTGCCAGTACAGGGTATGGCACTGAAGCTTTCTTT	CASTGYGTEAFF
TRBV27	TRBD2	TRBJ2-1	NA	TGTGCCAGCAGCCCTACGGGGTCCGGGACTAGCGGCTACAATGAGCAGTTCTTC	CASSPTGSGTSGYNEQFF
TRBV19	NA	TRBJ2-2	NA	TGTGCCAGTAGTAGAGAGGGCGCGAACACCGGGGAGCTGTTTTTT	CASSREGANTGELFF
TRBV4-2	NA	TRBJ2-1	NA	TGTGCCAGCAGCCAAGCCGGGCAGAGCTCCTACAATGAGCAGTTCTTC	CASSQAGQSSYNEQFF